The 29 T cell receptor beta chains below were found in one sample sequenced in a study of blood T cell repertoires in COVID-19 (dated by TCRdb to 2018 to 2020). The method was the immunoSEQ multiplex PCR assay. Here the immuneACCESS table is served through TCRdb, limited to in-frame sequences with V and J called. Missing clones are a known gap in these copies; in checked studies unresolved V genes cover under half, and the rest lacks a known reason. This sample lists about 26,000 clones; around 93% were detected once. The leading ten clones occupy just over 2% of the sample. Sequencing was done on a sample of peripheral blood. The receptors here all came from a human donor in a cohort sampled during active COVID-19.

The chain joins TRBV2 to TRBJ1-6; a possible D gene is TRBD1 (5 bases). The V end was cut by 4 bases, the J end by 9 bases, with 13 bases between. The germline CDR1 and CDR2 sequences are SNHLY and FYNNEI. This CDR3 has 14 residues. Here the CDR3 reads CASSVQGGSSPLHF. CDR3 DNA: TGTGCCAGCAGTGTGCAGGGCGGGAGTTCACCCCTCCACTTT.

This chain uses TRBV6-1 with TRBJ1-2, with D maybe TRBD1 (6 bases). The CDR3 is made up of 15 amino acids. CDR1 and CDR2 (germline): MNHNS, SASEGT. Between the trimmed V and J ends, which lost 3 bases and 0 bases, there was a span of 11 bases. CDR3 nucleotides: TGTGCCAGCAGTGAGGGACACTCAGCTAACTATGGCTACACCTTC. Residues: CASSEGHSANYGYTF.

V usage is TRBV7-2 and J usage is TRBJ2-3, with TRBD2 matching over 11 bases. The CDR3 consists of 17 residues. The germline V gene has CDR1 SGHTA and CDR2 FQGNSA. V lost 5 bases to trimming and J lost 1 base; unmatched junction nucleotides: 8. CDR3 nucleotide sequence: TGTGCCAGCAGCCGTCGACTAGCGGGGTCTGGCACAGATACGCAGTATTTT. As protein: CASSRRLAGSGTDTQYF. The entire variable domain, with the rest obtained from reference TRBV7-2 and TRBJ2-3, is as follows: GAGVSQSPSNKVTEKGKDVELRCDPISGHTALYWYRQSLGQGLEFLIYFQGNSAPDKSGLPSDRFSAERTGGSVSTLTIQRTQQEDSAVYLCASSRRLAGSGTDTQYFGPGTRLTVL.

J is TRBJ1-4 and V is TRBV18; TRBD1 might be the D (6 bases). Looked up from germline, CDR1 is KGHSH and CDR2 is LQKENI. The V end was cut by 4 bases, the J end by 6 bases, with 12 bases between. The CDR3 has 14 residues. The chain's CDR3 is CASSRKGGDEKLFF. In nucleotides, the CDR3 is TGTGCCAGCTCACGCAAAGGGGGAGATGAAAAACTGTTTTTT.

J is TRBJ2-7 and V is TRBV25-1, with TRBD1 as a possible D gene (5 bases). Germline V CDR1 and CDR2: MGHDK, SYGVNS. CDR3 length equals 13 residues. Trimming stripped 5 bases from V and 6 bases from J, with 14 bases between. CDR3 in DNA: TGTGCCAGCAGTCCCCAGGGAAAGGGCGAGCAGTACTTC. It specifies CASSPQGKGEQYF.

The chain couples TRBV4-1 to TRBJ1-2; TRBD1 aligns across 12 bases. With V trimmed by 1 base and J by 2 bases, 5 bases remained unmatched. Germline values: CDR1 MGHRA, CDR2 YSYEKL. CDR3 length: 17 residues. The CDR3 loop is CASSQAGTGGANYGYTF. CDR3 in DNA: TGCGCCAGCAGCCAAGCCGGGACAGGGGGCGCGAACTATGGCTACACCTTC.

The V gene is TRBV24-1, the J gene TRBJ2-2, with TRBD1 identical over 8 bases. Looked up from germline, CDR1 is KGHDR and CDR2 is SFDVKD. With 5 bases clipped from V and 6 bases from J, the junction kept 7 bases outside the gene matches. The length of the CDR3 is 15 residues. CDR3 region: CATSGGRGLSGELFF. The DNA of the CDR3 is TGTGCCACCAGTGGTGGCAGGGGGCTTTCCGGGGAGCTGTTTTTT.

The J gene is TRBJ1-4, the V gene TRBV5-6; 7 bases fit TRBD1. Germline values: CDR1 SGHDT, CDR2 YYEEEE. The CDR3 is 14 amino acids. Germline trimming cut 4 bases from V and 5 bases from J; bases unmatched to any gene: 5. The CDR3 region is CASSPDRTNEKLFF. As DNA, the CDR3 is TGTGCCAGCAGCCCGGACAGGACGAATGAAAAACTGTTTTTT.

V and J are TRBV5-1 and TRBJ2-5, with 14 positions matching TRBD2. The germline CDR1 and CDR2 sequences are SGHRS and YFSETQ. The J segment lost 7 bases and the V segment lost 6 bases, leaving 11 bases of the junction unmatched. The CDR3 loop spans 16 amino acids. CDR3 sequence reads: CASTPTSGGGGVTQYF. CDR3 DNA sequence: TGCGCCAGCACCCCGACTAGCGGGGGGGGAGGAGTGACCCAGTACTTC. The whole variable domain, filled in from reference TRBV5-1 and TRBJ2-5, reads KAGVTQTPRYLIKTRGQQVTLSCSPISGHRSVSWYQQTPGQGLQFLFEYFSETQRNKGNFPGRFSGRQFSNSRSEMNVSTLELGDSALYLCASTPTSGGGGVTQYFGPGTRLLVL.

This clone was seen more than once but under ten times. The chain uses TRBV4-2 and TRBJ1-3; no clear D gene. V gave up 0 bases and J gave up 0 bases, with 6 bases separating them. This CDR3 region has 15 residues. The germline gives CDR1 LGHNA, CDR2 YNFKEQ. The CDR3 DNA sequence: TGTGCCAGCAGCCAAGATAGAAACTCTGGAAACACCATATATTTT. Translation: CASSQDRNSGNTIYF.

The V call is TRBV7-8, the J call TRBJ2-2, with a tentative D call TRBD1 (5 bases). Germline V gene lookup returns CDR1 SGHVS and CDR2 FQNEAQ. CDR3 length: 14 residues. V lost 1 base to trimming and J lost 8 bases, with 11 bases between them. DNA for the CDR3: TGTGCCAGCAGCTTAGGGACATACCAAGGGGAGCTGTTTTTT. Protein sequence: CASSLGTYQGELFF.

V usage is TRBV11-3 and J usage is TRBJ2-5; D call uncertain. The V end was cut by 2 bases, the J end by 5 bases, with 12 bases between. The CDR3 runs to 14 residues. Germline CDR1 SGHNT, CDR2 YENEEA. The DNA for the CDR3 is TGTGCCAGCAGCTTAAACTACTTTTGGGAGACCCAGTACTTC. It encodes CASSLNYFWETQYF.

This clone appeared once. This sequence joins TRBV6-5 and TRBJ2-1, with 7 positions matching TRBD1. Germline loops: CDR1 MNHEY, CDR2 SVGAGI. Germline trimming cut 8 bases from V and 7 bases from J; bases unmatched to any gene: 14. The CDR3 contains 15 residues. The CDR3 nucleotides are TGTGCCAGCGGCAGTGGGCAGGGGGTACCAAATGAGCAGTTCTTC. Amino acids: CASGSGQGVPNEQFF.

The chain couples TRBV4-2 to TRBJ1-1, with a possible D match to TRBD1 (6 bases). The V and J ends lost 0 bases and 4 bases respectively, with 15 bases between them. The CDR3 contains 16 residues. Per germline, CDR1 LGHNA and CDR2 YNFKEQ. CDR3 sequence: CASSQEGTGKGTEAFF. Here the CDR3 DNA reads TGTGCCAGCAGCCAAGAGGGTACAGGGAAAGGCACTGAAGCTTTCTTT.

This clone showed up just once. This chain connects TRBV28 to TRBJ1-1; 9 nucleotides agree with TRBD1. The CDR3 covers 15 residues. The germline gives CDR1 MDHEN, CDR2 SYDVKM. Trimming took 4 bases from V and 3 from J; bases not matched to a gene: 6. The CDR3 region has the DNA TGTGCCAGCAGTTGGACAGGGGAAGGGGACACTGAAGCTTTCTTT. Translated, it gives CASSWTGEGDTEAFF.

Worth noting for this clone: Other DNA sequences in this sample translate to the same CDR3. The J gene is TRBJ2-7, the V gene TRBV3-1 (or the pseudogene TRBV3-2); possible D gene TRBD2, 6 bases. The ends were cut back, 3 bases at V and 3 bases at J, with 6 bases in the middle. Germline CDR1 LGHDT, CDR2 YNNKEL (reference sequence). The CDR3 has 12 amino acids. In DNA form, the CDR3 reads TGTGCCAGCAGCCAGGGGGGCTACGAGCAGTACTTC. This gives the protein CASSQGGYEQYF.

The chain carries TRBV3-1 (or the pseudogene TRBV3-2) and TRBJ1-6; D ambiguous. V lost 0 bases, J lost 13 bases, and 13 bases lay in between. Germline loops: CDR1 LGHDT, CDR2 YNNKEL (reference sequence). This CDR3 region has 14 residues. CDR3 sequence: CASSQDSGSRPLHF. CDR3 coding DNA: TGTGCCAGCAGCCAAGATAGCGGTAGTCGGCCCCTCCACTTT.

V gene TRBV6-5 combines with J gene TRBJ1-3; the D gene is possibly TRBD1 (6 bases). Per germline, CDR1 MNHEY and CDR2 SVGAGI. V was shortened by 10 bases and J by 0 bases, with 13 bases between the two germline ends. The CDR3 covers 14 residues. This chain's CDR3 is CATRDTHSGNTIYF. The CDR3 nucleotides read TGTGCCACCAGGGACACTCACTCTGGAAACACCATATATTTT.

This clone was counted between two and nine times. V is TRBV7-9 and J is TRBJ1-1, with 9 bases matching TRBD1. The germline V gene encodes CDR1 SEHNR and CDR2 FQNEAQ (reference sequence). The CDR3 is 16 amino acids. With V trimmed by 4 bases and J by 5 bases, 11 bases remained unmatched. The CDR3 sequence is CASSSRGAGTGTEAFF. In DNA form, the CDR3 reads TGTGCCAGCAGCTCTAGGGGTGCCGGGACAGGGACTGAAGCTTTCTTT. Supplemented by reference TRBV7-9 and TRBJ1-1, the full variable domain reads DTGVSQNPRHKITKRGQNVTFRCDPISEHNRLYWYRQTLGQGPEFLTYFQNEAQLEKSRLLSDRFSAERPKGSFSTLEIQRTEQGDSAMYLCASSSRGAGTGTEAFFGQGTRLTVV.

The chain combines TRBV5-8 with TRBJ1-3, with 7 bases that match TRBD1. V lost 0 bases to trimming and J lost 3 bases; unmatched junction nucleotides: 3. The germline gives CDR1 SGHTS, CDR2 YDEGEE. The CDR3 runs to 15 residues. The CDR3 nucleotides are TGTGCCAGCAGCTTGGGGGACAGTGGTGGAAACACCATATATTTT. This gives the protein CASSLGDSGGNTIYF.

The CDR3 loop reads CASSLERGSGRAISYNEQFF. The CDR3 DNA sequence: TGTGCCAGCAGCTTGGAGCGGGGTAGCGGGAGGGCCATCTCCTACAATGAGCAGTTCTTC. This chain uses TRBV5-5 with TRBJ2-1, with 11 positions matching TRBD2. Trimming took 0 bases from V and 0 from J; bases not matched to a gene: 11. Germline values: CDR1 SGHKS, CDR2 YYEKEE (reference sequence). The CDR3 has 20 residues.

This sequence joins TRBV6-2 or TRBV6-3 and TRBJ2-7, with D unclear. Germline V gene data show CDR1 as MNHEY and CDR2 as SVGEGT. The CDR3 contains 13 residues. V was trimmed by 0 bases and J by 3 bases, leaving 6 bases between them. The CDR3 coding sequence is TGTGCCAGCAGTTACTCGGTTAGCTACGAGCAGTACTTC. Translation gives CASSYSVSYEQYF.

The V call is TRBV7-9, the J call TRBJ1-5; 10 nucleotides match TRBD1. The CDR3 is 15 residues long. Germline V gene data show CDR1 as SEHNR and CDR2 as FQNEAQ (reference sequence). V gave up 6 bases and J gave up 1 base; unmatched junction bases: 3. CDR3 loop: CASSGTGVSNQPQHF. In DNA form, the CDR3 reads TGTGCCAGCAGTGGGACAGGGGTCAGCAATCAGCCCCAGCATTTT.

The chain links TRBV30 to TRBJ2-7; 12 nucleotides line up with TRBD2. J lost 4 bases, V lost 0 bases, and 10 bases had no gene match. Germline CDR1 reads GTSNPN; CDR2 reads SVGIG (reference sequence). This CDR3 has 17 residues. The CDR3 sequence: CAWSVQVLAGGPYEQYF. CDR3 nucleotide sequence: TGTGCCTGGAGTGTACAGGTCCTAGCGGGGGGGCCTTACGAGCAGTACTTC. The full variable domain, completed using reference TRBV30 and TRBJ2-7, is SQTIHQWPATLVQPVGSPLSLECTVEGTSNPNLYWYRQAAGRGLQLLFYSVGIGQISSEVPQNLSASRPQDRQFILSSKKLLLSDSGFYLCAWSVQVLAGGPYEQYFGPGTRLTVT.

The chain couples TRBV20-1 to TRBJ1-2; no reliable D call. Germline-derived CDR1 and CDR2 are DFQATT and SNEGSKA (reference sequence). CDR3 size: 11 residues. V lost 7 bases to trimming and J lost 6 bases, with 12 bases between them. CDR3 nucleotide sequence: TGCAGTGGGGAGCGGGGAGATGGCTACACCTTC. Residues: CSGERGDGYTF.

The chain has TRBV11-3 and TRBJ2-3; 8 nucleotides match TRBD1. V lost 5 bases, J lost 4 bases, and 2 bases stayed unmatched. CDR1 is SGHNT, CDR2 YENEEA, per germline. The CDR3 is made up of 13 amino acids. The CDR3: CASSGRGPDTQYF. The CDR3 DNA follows: TGTGCCAGCAGCGGCAGGGGGCCAGATACGCAGTATTTT.

This chain joins TRBV4-3 and TRBJ2-3; maybe TRBD1 (5 bases). The germline V gene has CDR1 LGHNA and CDR2 YSLEER. The CDR3 has 15 amino acids. The germline V and J ends were trimmed by 4 bases and 1 base, with 12 bases remaining between them. The CDR3 coding sequence is TGCGCCAGCAGCCCCAGAACAGGCGGCACAGATACGCAGTATTTT. It encodes CASSPRTGGTDTQYF.

The chain combines TRBV12-3 or TRBV12-4 with TRBJ1-2; TRBD1 might be the D (5 bases). The CDR3 spans 12 residues. Trimming stripped 6 bases from V and 4 bases from J, with 9 bases between. The CDR3 reads CASSDRAYGYTF. CDR3 DNA sequence: TGTGCCAGCAGCGACAGAGCCTATGGCTACACCTTC.

The genes are TRBV7-9 and TRBJ1-3; D is unresolved. CDR1 is SEHNR and CDR2 is FQNEAQ in the germline V gene (reference sequence). The CDR3 is 15 residues long. Trimming took off 10 bases at V and 0 bases at J, with 16 bases between the two ends. CDR3 sequence reads: CATPSGVFSGNTIYF. The CDR3, as DNA: TGTGCCACCCCTTCGGGAGTCTTCTCTGGAAACACCATATATTTT.